The rows below give T cell receptor beta chains drawn from one sample of a study of graft-versus-host responses after intestinal transplantation. Measured with immunoSEQ multiplex PCR; TCRdb has only the in-frame clones, and not every one. Here the sample spans 80,000 to 95,000 clones, 90% to 95% being singletons. Their cognate antigens are unknown. Sequencing was performed on unstimulated CD8+ T cells sorted from spleen or lymph node cells, taken before intestinal transplant. The receptor set was obtained from a human donor who received an intestinal transplant. Both conserved end residues are part of each CDR3. A D gene is named only where the DNA matches it firmly. Expanded clones get a size class; other rows say once, few or many, or leave the size out.

TRBJ2-2,TRBD2,TRBV7-9,.,CASSPKSGGLPNTGELFF,TGTGCCAGCAGCCCCAAGAGCGGGGGGCTACCGAACACCGGGGAGCTGTTTTTT
TRBJ2-3,TRBD1,TRBV6-6,.,CAGGRGPSSTDTQYF,TGTGCCGGAGGCAGGGGGCCTTCTAGCACAGATACGCAGTATTTT
TRBJ2-3,TRBD2,TRBV9,once,CASSVQRTSGGGTDTQYF,TGTGCCAGCAGCGTTCAACGGACTAGCGGGGGGGGAACAGATACGCAGTATTTT
TRBJ2-7,TRBD1,TRBV4-3,.,CASSPGTGGYEQYF,TGCGCCAGCAGCCCCGGGACAGGGGGCTACGAGCAGTACTTC
TRBJ1-6,.,TRBV5-6,.,CASSASTAYNSPLHF,TGTGCCAGCAGCGCCTCGACAGCTTATAATTCACCCCTCCACTTT
TRBJ1-3,.,TRBV9,.,CASSDRGNTIYF,TGTGCCAGCAGCGACAGAGGAAACACCATATATTTT
TRBJ2-7,.,TRBV6-6,few,CASSYSLVRPSYEQYF,TGTGCCAGCAGTTACTCGTTGGTCAGGCCCTCCTACGAGCAGTACTTC
TRBJ1-2,.,TRBV29-1,few,CSVEGQDGYTF,TGCAGCGTTGAGGGACAAGATGGCTACACCTTC
TRBJ1-4,TRBD1,TRBV6-1,few,CASSERGQDEKLFF,TGTGCCAGCAGTGAAAGGGGACAGGACGAAAAACTGTTTTTT
TRBJ2-7,TRBD1,TRBV4-3,.,CASSQDSGTGGYEQYF,TGCGCCAGCAGCCAAGATTCGGGGACAGGGGGTTACGAGCAGTACTTC
TRBJ1-5,.,TRBV5-1,once,CASSLMSAGGGQGNQPQHF,TGCGCCAGCAGCTTGATGTCGGCCGGCGGGGGTCAGGGCAATCAGCCCCAGCATTTT
TRBJ1-4,.,TRBV7-9,.,CASNSGGIGEKLFF,TGTGCCAGCAACTCGGGGGGAATAGGTGAAAAACTGTTTTTT
TRBJ1-2,.,TRBV4-3,.,CASSQDTGYGYTF,TGCGCCAGCAGCCAAGATACAGGGTACGGCTACACCTTC
TRBJ1-2,.,TRBV6-5,.,CASTPQGYHGYTF,TGTGCCAGCACACCCCAGGGTTACCATGGCTACACCTTC
TRBJ2-7,TRBD2,TRBV9,.,CASSASGTSGSEQYF,TGTGCCAGCAGCGCGTCCGGGACTAGCGGTTCGGAGCAGTACTTC
TRBJ2-7,.,TRBV27,.,CASSPYSRGAGNEQYF,TGTGCCAGCAGTCCCTACTCCAGGGGGGCCGGCAACGAGCAGTACTTC
TRBJ2-7,TRBD1,TRBV30,.,CAWGTALEQYF,TGTGCCTGGGGGACAGCACTCGAGCAGTACTTC
TRBJ2-3,.,TRBV4-3,.,CASSQDRLRPTDTQYF,TGCGCCAGCAGCCAAGATAGACTCAGACCCACAGATACGCAGTATTTT
TRBJ2-1,.,TRBV6-4,.,CASSDACRREFYNEQFF,TGTGCCAGCAGTGACGCCTGCCGACGGGAGTTCTACAATGAGCAGTTCTTC
TRBJ2-7,.,TRBV6-5,.,CASSEARNEQYF,TGTGCCAGCAGTGAAGCGCGTAACGAGCAGTACTTC
TRBJ1-1,.,TRBV30,once,CAWSVAGDEAFF,TGTGCCTGGAGTGTAGCGGGGGATGAAGCTTTCTTT
TRBJ2-3,TRBD2,TRBV2,.,CASSVVAGGGTDTQYF,TGTGCCAGCAGTGTCGTAGCGGGGGGCGGCACAGATACGCAGTATTTT
TRBJ1-1,TRBD1,TRBV4-3,.,CASSQEGGTGRVNTEAFF,TGCGCCAGCAGCCAAGAAGGCGGGACAGGGAGAGTGAACACTGAAGCTTTCTTT
TRBJ2-1,TRBD2,TRBV9,.,CASSPAGGPYNEQFF,TGTGCCAGCAGCCCCGCGGGGGGGCCTTACAATGAGCAGTTCTTC
TRBJ2-1,.,TRBV19,.,CASSIPTGEEQFF,TGTGCCAGTAGTATCCCCACGGGGGAGGAGCAGTTCTTC
TRBJ2-7,.,TRBV21-1,.,CASSKARLAGVTYEQYF,TGTGCCAGCAGCAAAGCCCGACTAGCGGGGGTTACCTACGAGCAGTACTTC
TRBJ2-3,TRBD2,TRBV9,.,CASSGGGTDTQYF,TGTGCCAGCAGCGGGGGGGGTACAGATACGCAGTATTTT
TRBJ2-1,TRBD2,TRBV9,.,CASSVELAGGAEQFF,TGTGCCAGCAGCGTAGAGCTAGCGGGGGGCGCTGAGCAGTTCTTC
TRBJ2-1,.,TRBV7-9,once,CASSLGQNPYNEQFF,TGTGCCAGCAGCTTAGGACAGAACCCCTACAATGAGCAGTTCTTC
TRBJ1-2,.,TRBV5-4,.,CASSLGQGFLDGYTF,TGTGCCAGCAGCTTGGGGCAGGGGTTCTTAGATGGCTACACCTTC
TRBJ1-2,TRBD1,TRBV7-9,.,CASSAPTGQGGKGYTF,TGTGCCAGCAGCGCGCCTACCGGACAGGGAGGGAAAGGCTACACCTTC
TRBJ2-2,TRBD2,TRBV7-7,.,CASSLERGADTGELFF,TGTGCCAGCAGCTTAGAGCGGGGGGCCGACACCGGGGAGCTGTTTTTT
TRBJ2-1,.,TRBV7-9,once,CASSSSDLYNEQFF,TGTGCCAGCAGCTCCTCGGACTTGTACAATGAGCAGTTCTTC
TRBJ2-1,.,TRBV7-6,.,CASSLDSLGSYNEQFF,TGTGCCAGCAGCTTGGACAGTCTGGGCTCCTACAATGAGCAGTTCTTC
TRBJ2-2,.,TRBV16,.,CASSPSKGQYTGELFF,TGTGCCAGCAGCCCCAGTAAGGGACAATACACCGGGGAGCTGTTTTTT
TRBJ2-1,TRBD2,TRBV6-5,.,CASSYRGGANEQFF,TGTGCCAGCAGTTACCGGGGGGGGGCAAATGAGCAGTTCTTC
TRBJ1-1,.,TRBV6-5,once,CASSFVRKNTEAFF,TGTGCCAGCAGTTTTGTCAGAAAGAACACTGAAGCTTTCTTT
TRBJ2-3,.,TRBV4-3,.,CASSQLLADTQYF,TGCGCCAGCAGCCAGCTACTAGCAGATACGCAGTATTTT
TRBJ1-2,TRBD1,TRBV7-9,.,CASSSGGGGGYTF,TGTGCCAGCAGCTCTGGAGGGGGCGGAGGCTACACCTTC
TRBJ1-1,.,TRBV7-9,.,CASSAIESTEAFF,TGTGCCAGCAGCGCTATTGAGTCGACTGAAGCTTTCTTT
TRBJ1-1,.,TRBV29-1,.,CSVEGDPTEAFF,TGCAGCGTTGAAGGAGATCCCACTGAAGCTTTCTTT
TRBJ2-7,TRBD1,TRBV5-1,.,CASSLGQGKDEQYF,TGCGCCAGCAGCCTCGGACAGGGGAAGGACGAGCAGTACTTC
TRBJ1-6,.,TRBV9,.,CASSVGSGAYNSPLHF,TGTGCCAGCAGCGTAGGCTCGGGGGCCTATAATTCACCCCTCCACTTT
TRBJ2-5,.,TRBV7-9,.,CASSLAGLHEYLQETQYF,TGTGCCAGCAGCTTAGCGGGACTGCACGAGTACCTCCAAGAGACCCAGTACTTC
TRBJ2-5,.,TRBV11-3,once,CASSLVRGKGETQYF,TGTGCCAGCAGCTTAGTGCGGGGAAAAGGAGAGACCCAGTACTTC
TRBJ2-7,TRBD2,TRBV7-2,.,CASSLAKGLRSEQYF,TGTGCCAGCAGCTTAGCGAAGGGACTACGAAGCGAGCAGTACTTC
TRBJ2-7,.,TRBV11-2,.,CASRIEGEQYF,TGTGCCAGCAGGATAGAGGGCGAGCAGTACTTC
TRBJ1-1,.,TRBV27,.,CASSLVGTNTEAFF,TGTGCCAGCAGTTTAGTTGGCACGAACACTGAAGCTTTCTTT
TRBJ2-6,TRBD1,TRBV10-3,few,CAISGRQGFDSGANVLTF,TGTGCCATCAGTGGGAGACAGGGTTTCGACTCTGGGGCCAACGTCCTGACTTTC
TRBJ1-2,TRBD1,TRBV30,once,CASTSGTGVYGYTF,TGTGCCTCCACATCGGGGACAGGGGTCTATGGCTACACCTTC
TRBJ1-5,.,TRBV27,.,CASSLEANQPQHF,TGTGCCAGCAGTCTTGAAGCGAATCAGCCCCAGCATTTT
TRBJ1-1,.,TRBV29-1,.,CSVESLGSGAFF,TGCAGCGTTGAATCTCTGGGCAGCGGAGCTTTCTTT
TRBJ1-2,.,TRBV7-9,once,CASSRVVDLYGYTF,TGTGCCAGCAGCCGGGTCGTTGATCTCTATGGCTACACCTTC
TRBJ2-1,.,TRBV27,.,CASSLREDGYEQFF,TGTGCCAGCAGTTTACGAGAGGATGGCTATGAGCAGTTCTTC
TRBJ2-7,.,TRBV14,.,CASSPVAGVSYEQYF,TGTGCCAGCAGCCCAGTCGCCGGGGTTTCCTACGAGCAGTACTTC